The source of this T cell receptor beta chain is a study of blood T cell repertoires in COVID-19. Study-wide context: Donors in the United States, Italy and Spain gave samples during acute or convalescent COVID-19. T cells, B-cell-depleted T cells, or PBMCs provided the cDNA or gDNA that served as material.

The CDR3 totals 11 residues. V was cut by 4 bases and J by 10 bases, with 13 bases left in between. Germline-derived CDR1 and CDR2 are GTSNPN and SVGIG (reference sequence). In the original workflow: Amplification of reference gene primers provided the estimated nucleated cell counts. Clones were sequenced by immunoSEQ multiplex PCR, and TCRdb holds only the in-frame ones, with some missing. V and J calls and clone size are as listed in that table; D and trimming were resolved from the DNA. The sample includes under 200,000 clones, 70% to 90% of them seen just once. This chain connects TRBV30 to TRBJ1-1; D uncertain. Sample: peripheral blood. This TCR derives from a woman of 80 years or more in a cohort sampled during active or convalescent COVID-19. The CDR3 spells CAWKLGALAFF. The CDR3 DNA reads TGTGCCTGGAAGCTGGGAGCTCTAGCTTTCTTT.